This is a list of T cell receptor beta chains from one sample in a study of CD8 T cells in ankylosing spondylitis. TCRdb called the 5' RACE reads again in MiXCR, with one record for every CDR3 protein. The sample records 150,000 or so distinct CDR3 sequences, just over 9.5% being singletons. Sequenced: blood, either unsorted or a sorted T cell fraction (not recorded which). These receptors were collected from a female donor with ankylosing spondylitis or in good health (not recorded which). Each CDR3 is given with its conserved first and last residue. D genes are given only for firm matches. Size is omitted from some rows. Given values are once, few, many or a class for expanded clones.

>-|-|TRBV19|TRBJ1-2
CASSMGAVYGYTF
TGTGCCAGTAGTATGGGGGCCGTCTATGGCTACACCTTC
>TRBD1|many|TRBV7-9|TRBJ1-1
CASSPQGAIGTEAFF
TGTGCCAGCAGCCCACAGGGGGCGATAGGCACTGAAGCTTTCTTT
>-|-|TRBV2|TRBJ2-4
CASSGGKHILAKNIQYF
TGTGCCAGCAGTGGGGGGAAGCACATTCTAGCCAAAAACATTCAGTACTTC
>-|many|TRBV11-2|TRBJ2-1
CASSLGLDPPYNEQFF
TGTGCCAGCAGCTTAGGATTGGACCCTCCCTACAATGAGCAGTTCTTC
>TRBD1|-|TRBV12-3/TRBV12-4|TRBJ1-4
CASSSTDREEKLFF
TGTGCCAGCAGTTCGACTGACAGGGAGGAAAAACTGTTTTTT
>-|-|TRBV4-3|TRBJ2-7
CASSQAKDPLGYEQYF
TGCGCCAGCAGCCAAGCTAAGGACCCTCTTGGATACGAGCAGTACTTC
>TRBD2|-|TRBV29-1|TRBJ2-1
CSVHLRLADRSRDEQFF
TGCAGCGTTCACCTTCGACTAGCGGATAGGAGCAGGGATGAGCAGTTCTTC
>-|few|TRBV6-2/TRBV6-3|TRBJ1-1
CASRGWTGVSEAFF
TGTGCCAGCAGAGGATGGACGGGAGTAAGTGAAGCTTTCTTT
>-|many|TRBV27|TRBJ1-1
CASSFLGMNTEAFF
TGTGCCAGCAGTTTTTTGGGCATGAACACTGAAGCTTTCTTT
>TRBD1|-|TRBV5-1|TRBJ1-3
CASRPDRASGNTIYF
TGCGCCAGCAGACCCGACAGGGCCTCTGGAAACACCATATATTTT
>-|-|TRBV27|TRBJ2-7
CASSLGQGPLYEQYF
TGTGCCAGCAGTTTAGGGCAGGGCCCTCTCTACGAGCAGTACTTC
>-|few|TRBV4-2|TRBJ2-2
CASSYPSEHRELFF
TGTGCCAGCAGCTATCCTTCAGAACACCGGGAGCTGTTTTTT
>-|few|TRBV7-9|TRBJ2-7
CASSFIAAGIREQYF
TGTGCCAGCAGCTTTATTGCCGCAGGGATACGCGAGCAGTACTTC
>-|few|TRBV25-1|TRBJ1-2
CASSDTNYGYTF
TGTGCCAGCAGTGACACGAACTATGGCTACACCTTC
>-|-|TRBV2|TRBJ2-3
CASSEDIPTADTQYF
TGTGCCAGCAGTGAAGACATACCCACGGCAGATACGCAGTATTTT
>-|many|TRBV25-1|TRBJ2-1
CATRWRGPYNEQFF
TGTGCCACCAGGTGGAGGGGGCCCTACAATGAGCAGTTCTTC
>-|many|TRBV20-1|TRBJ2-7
CSAKTGGNTYEQYF
TGCAGTGCAAAAACAGGCGGGAACACCTACGAGCAGTACTTC
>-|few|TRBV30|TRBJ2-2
CAWTYGAETGELFF
TGTGCCTGGACCTATGGGGCTGAAACCGGGGAGCTGTTTTTT
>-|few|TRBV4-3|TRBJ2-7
CASSPGTRTDNSYEQYF
TGCGCCAGCAGCCCAGGGACTCGGACAGATAACTCCTACGAGCAGTACTTC
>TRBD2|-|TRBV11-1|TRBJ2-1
CASSLGGATSGRAGSYNEQFF
TGTGCCAGCAGCTTAGGAGGGGCAACTAGCGGGAGGGCCGGGTCCTACAATGAGCAGTTCTTC
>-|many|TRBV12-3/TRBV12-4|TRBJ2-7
CASIAGDDTSYEQYF
TGTGCCAGCATAGCCGGGGACGATACGAGCTACGAGCAGTACTTC
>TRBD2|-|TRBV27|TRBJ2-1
CASSLEGLAGLNEQFF
TGTGCCAGCAGTTTAGAGGGACTAGCGGGACTTAATGAGCAGTTCTTC
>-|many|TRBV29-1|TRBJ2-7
CSVEDGSSYEQYF
TGCAGCGTTGAAGACGGGAGTTCCTACGAGCAGTACTTC
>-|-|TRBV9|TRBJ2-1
CASSAVPREEQFF
TGTGCCAGCAGCGCAGTTCCCCGCGAGGAGCAGTTCTTC
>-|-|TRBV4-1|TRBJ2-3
CASSQGRGPTQYF
TGCGCCAGCAGCCAAGGACGAGGCCCTACGCAGTATTTT
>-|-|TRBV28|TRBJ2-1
CASSLESRGHEQFF
TGTGCCAGCAGTTTAGAGAGCCGGGGCCATGAGCAGTTCTTC
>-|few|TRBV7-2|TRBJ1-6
CASKSSYNSPLHF
TGTGCTTCGAAGAGCTCCTATAATTCACCCCTCCACTTT
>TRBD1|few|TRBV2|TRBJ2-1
CASSVPGQGAVPSYNEQFF
TGTGCCAGCAGTGTTCCGGGACAGGGGGCGGTCCCCTCCTACAATGAGCAGTTCTTC
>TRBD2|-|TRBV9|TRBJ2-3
CASSESGRAADTQYF
TGTGCCAGCAGCGAAAGCGGGAGGGCGGCAGATACGCAGTATTTT
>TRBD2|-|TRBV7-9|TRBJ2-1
CASSYPGLEYNEQFF
TGTGCCAGCAGCTATCCGGGACTAGAGTATAATGAGCAGTTCTTC
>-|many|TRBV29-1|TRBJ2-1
CSVADSREQFF
TGCAGCGTTGCGGACAGTCGTGAGCAGTTCTTC
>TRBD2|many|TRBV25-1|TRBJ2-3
CASSESRAGGPRTQYF
TGTGCCAGCAGTGAATCGAGGGCGGGAGGGCCAAGAACGCAGTATTTT
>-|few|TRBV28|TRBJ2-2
CASSLNLARELFF
TGTGCCAGCAGTTTAAATCTAGCCCGGGAGCTGTTTTTT
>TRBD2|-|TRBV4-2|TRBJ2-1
CASSQRTASGDNEQFF
TGTGCCAGCAGCCAAAGAACCGCTAGCGGCGACAATGAGCAGTTCTTC
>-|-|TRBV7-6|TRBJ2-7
CASSPAGQGAYEQYF
TGTGCCAGCAGCCCAGCCGGGCAGGGCGCCTACGAGCAGTACTTC
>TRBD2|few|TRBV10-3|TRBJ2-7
CAIRNSGGSYEQYF
TGTGCCATCAGGAACAGCGGGGGCTCCTACGAGCAGTACTTC
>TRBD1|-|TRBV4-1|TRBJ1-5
CASSQDPGTGLSNQPQHF
TGCGCCAGCAGCCAAGATCCCGGGACAGGGTTGAGCAATCAGCCCCAGCATTTT
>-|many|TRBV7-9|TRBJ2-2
CASSYWDQIGELFF
TGTGCCAGCAGCTACTGGGACCAAATCGGGGAGCTGTTTTTT
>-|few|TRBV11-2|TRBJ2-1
CASSQGRYNEQFF
TGTGCCAGCAGTCAAGGACGGTACAATGAGCAGTTCTTC
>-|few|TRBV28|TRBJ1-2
CASTETEINYGYTF
TGTGCCAGCACCGAGACAGAAATTAACTATGGCTACACCTTC
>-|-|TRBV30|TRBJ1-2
CAWLNDDYGYTF
TGTGCCTGGCTCAACGACGACTATGGCTACACCTTC
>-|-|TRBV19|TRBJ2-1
CASSIVDGEQFF
TGTGCCAGTAGTATAGTGGACGGGGAGCAGTTCTTC
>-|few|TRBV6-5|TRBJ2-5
CATRLGTQYF
TGTGCCACCCGGTTGGGAACCCAGTACTTC
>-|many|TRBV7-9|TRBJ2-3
CASSLLTGGDTQYF
TGTGCCAGCAGCCTTCTAACCGGAGGAGATACGCAGTATTTT
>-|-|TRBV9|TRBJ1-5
CASSEGGTYQPQHF
TGTGCCAGCAGCGAGGGAGGGACCTATCAGCCCCAGCATTTT
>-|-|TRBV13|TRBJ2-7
CASSPGRIAYEQYF
TGTGCCAGCAGCCCTGGACGGATAGCCTACGAGCAGTACTTC
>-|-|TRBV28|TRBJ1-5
CASSPSGGGQPQHF
TGTGCTAGCAGCCCCAGCGGGGGCGGTCAGCCCCAGCATTTT
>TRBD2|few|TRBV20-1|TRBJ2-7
CSARALLAGGREQYF
TGCAGTGCTAGAGCCCTACTAGCGGGAGGGCGCGAGCAGTACTTC
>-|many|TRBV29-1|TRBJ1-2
CSVYRIADGYTF
TGCAGCGTTTACAGGATCGCGGATGGCTACACCTTC